These 9 T cell receptor beta chains came from one sample sequenced in a study of blood T cell repertoires in COVID-19. Libraries were prepared by immunoSEQ multiplex PCR; TCRdb keeps only in-frame clonotypes and omits some of them. The sample has 150,000 or so clones; almost 90% are singletons. Specimen: peripheral blood. These receptors all come from a woman aged 55-70 years with acute or convalescent COVID-19.

V is TRBV19 and J is TRBJ1-5; D perhaps matches TRBD1 (5 bases). The germline CDR1 and CDR2 sequences are LNHDA and SQIVND (reference sequence). This CDR3 is 11 amino acids long. The ends were cut back, 5 bases at V and 11 bases at J, with 10 bases in the middle. CDR3 DNA sequence: TGTGCCAGTAGTGCTCGGGGGGCCCAGCATTTT. This sequence encodes CASSARGAQHF.

On this clone: The junction departs from germline at one end; a sequencing error may be responsible. The chain couples TRBV7-9 to TRBJ1-2; 8 nucleotides agree with TRBD1. Germline CDR1 reads SEHNR; CDR2 reads FQNEAQ (reference sequence). CDR3 length: 14 residues. In DNA form, the CDR3 reads TGTGCCAGCAGCTCACCCAAGGACAGGGTAGTCCTATTCTTC. It codes for CASSSPKDRVVLFF.

The gene calls are TRBV28 and TRBJ1-5; 8 bases are a match to TRBD1. The CDR3 runs to 15 residues. Germline V lookup: CDR1 MDHEN, CDR2 SYDVKM. Trimming cost V 6 bases and J 5 bases; bases outside gene matches: 9. The CDR3 spells CASSPGGQGYQPQHF. CDR3 sequence (DNA): TGTGCCAGCAGCCCGGGCGGACAGGGTTATCAGCCCCAGCATTTT.

The chain employs TRBV19 and TRBJ1-3, with D perhaps matching TRBD1 (6 bases). CDR1 and CDR2 (germline): LNHDA, SQIVND (reference sequence). The CDR3 contains 16 residues. Deletions cut 6 bases from V and 4 bases from J, with 19 bases between. The CDR3 DNA reads as TGTGCCAGTAGCCCTACCTTGAGCAGGGGAGGAAACACCATATATTTT. Protein sequence: CASSPTLSRGGNTIYF.

The rearrangement joins TRBV28 to TRBJ2-1, with a weak D call TRBD2 (7 bases). The germline V gene has CDR1 MDHEN and CDR2 SYDVKM. This CDR3 is 16 amino acids long. Trimming stripped 7 bases from V and 10 bases from J, with 26 bases between. The CDR3: CASTTSARGAGEEQFF. The CDR3 nucleotides are TGTGCCAGCACCACATCGGCTAGGGGGGCGGGAGAGGAGCAGTTCTTC.

The J gene is TRBJ1-6, the V gene TRBV6-2 or TRBV6-3; 9 positions agree with TRBD1. Germline trimming cut 2 bases from V and 10 bases from J; bases unmatched to any gene: 12. This CDR3 is built from 17 residues. Germline CDR1 MNHEY, CDR2 SVGEGT. CDR3 DNA sequence: TGTGCCAGCAGTTACATTTTACCCGGGACAGGGACGTCACCCCTCCACTTT. Amino acid sequence: CASSYILPGTGTSPLHF.

This clone turned up a few times. The chain joins TRBV24-1 to TRBJ2-1; 8 bases agree with TRBD1. CDR3 length equals 16 residues. Per germline, CDR1 KGHDR and CDR2 SFDVKD. With V trimmed by 4 bases and J by 6 bases, 10 bases remained unmatched. As DNA, the CDR3 is TGTGCCACCAGTGAATCAGGGGGCTATCGGGTCAATGAGCAGTTCTTC. This codes for CATSESGGYRVNEQFF.

The chain uses TRBV7-8 and TRBJ2-7; TRBD2 is a possible D gene (6 bases). The CDR3 is 14 amino acids. V was pared by 5 bases and J by 1 base, with 12 bases between. Germline CDR1 reads SGHVS; CDR2 reads FQNEAQ. This CDR3 reads CASSQRRGSYEQYF. For the CDR3, the DNA is TGTGCCAGCAGCCAGCGGAGGGGTTCCTACGAGCAGTACTTC.

A single count supports this clone. The chain carries TRBV7-6 and TRBJ1-4; no clear D. This CDR3 contains 17 residues. Germline V gene data show CDR1 as SGHVS and CDR2 as FNYEAQ. The V and J ends lost 4 bases and 6 bases respectively, with 21 bases between them. CDR3 amino acids: CASSSSTGRGGHEKLFF. DNA for the CDR3: TGTGCCAGCAGCTCCTCTACTGGACGGGGAGGACATGAAAAACTGTTTTTT.